This T cell receptor beta chain comes out of a study of T cells in Graves' hyperthyroidism and ophthalmopathy (dated by TCRdb to the late 2010s). For the study in its entirety: Peripheral blood samples were taken at the time of initial diagnosis, prior to any treatment. TCR V-J signatures able to tell the groups apart were searched for in a discovery cohort of 95 to 100 patients, of whom roughly 42 had Graves' ophthalmopathy and 57 had stable Graves' hyperthyroidism. An independent validation cohort of around 19 hyperthyroidism patients and 17 patients who later progressed to ophthalmopathy tested prospective prediction of ophthalmopathy. The roughly 100 discovery patients were randomly split 7:3 into training and test sets. In addition, the study compared T-cell repertoires in thyroid tissue and in blood from several Graves' hyperthyroidism patients. Once sampling was done, hyperthyroidism patients were given methimazole at a starting dose of 30 mg daily, whereas ophthalmopathy patients were given high-dose intravenous methylprednisolone. TCR Vbeta CDR3 sequencing of around 130 peripheral blood samples (roughly 43 ophthalmopathy, 75 hyperthyroidism and approximately 17 progressor patients) is reported in the paper. What the study reported, not specific to this receptor: During validation, the model predicted progression to ophthalmopathy a median of approximately 7 months ahead of onset, with around 71% sensitivity and 72% to 80% specificity. Ophthalmopathy was separated from stable hyperthyroidism by a 13 V-J signature model, with approximately 90% sensitivity and approximately 84% specificity obtained in cross-validation and 80%/75% obtained in testing. Most expanded thyroid clonotypes (frequency above 0.001) were also found in blood, which suggests that blood repertoires may mirror thyroid immune responses. No statistical method was used to set the sample size in advance, and investigators knew the group allocation.

The TCR beta CDR3 regions were amplified from the RNA transcripts. The TCR CDR3 was subjected to a first round of RT-PCR using the HTBI primer set and the Qiagen OneStep RT-PCR kit. A second multiplex PCR round built the libraries, followed by size selection and purification. The libraries were sequenced on an Illumina HiSeq2000 using paired-end 100 bp reads. The authors processed their data as follows. Raw data were processed with SOAPnuke, discarding reads with adapters, uncalled bases, mean Phred below 15, or no exact constant-primer or identifier match. COPE v1.2.5 was used to merge the high-quality paired reads, and each unique nucleotide sequence was defined as a clonotype. MiTCR v1.1 was used to align the clonotypes against IMGT TRBV, TRBD and TRBJ reference segments. Only V-J combinations with frequency above 0.0001, covering roughly 99% of repertoires, were analysed. A TCS score was defined as the ratio of F50 (clonal expansion) to E x V (chaos), with BLOSUM62-based TCRdist applied between CDR3 peptides within each V-J. Welch's t-statistics and random forest reduced some 510 V-J features to about 13, which were used in a naive Bayes classifier (R e1071). Through fastp at Q25 and MiXCR, TCRdb rebuilt clones from the public reads, retaining in-frame beta chains. Each record represents a unique CDR3 protein, reported with the most common genes and DNA among its rows. V and J calls and clone size were set by TCRdb, not the authors. In this sample the table shows some 530,000 distinct CDR3 sequences, about 22% of which occur a single time. Together, the top ten hold around 47% of the sample.

This clonotype was seen at least ten times. The specificity of this receptor is unknown. Base-call qualities are not available, and no considerably larger clone is one nucleotide away. From its cysteine to its phenylalanine, the CDR3 spans 13 amino acids. The retained sequence is limited to the CDR3, 39 bases, with the frame set at the first base. The V end gives up 2 bases and the J end 7 bases, leaving 4 bases in the junction not matched to a gene. CDR1 and CDR2 are read off the germline V gene as MNHEY and SVGAGI. Moderately to severely active disease, a Clinical Activity Score of at least 3, a NOSPECS grade of at least 4, and a duration under 3 months were present in ophthalmopathy patients. Exclusion was applied to patients with uncontrolled infections, other autoimmune diseases, pregnancy or lactation. Diagnoses were established on the basis of clinical symptoms, serum thyroxine and TRAb, thyroid ultrasound, and orbital computed tomography. PBMCs were separated from approximately 10 ml of fresh peripheral blood using Ficoll-Paque density gradient centrifugation. Total RNA was extracted using Trizol reagent, and RNA quality was assessed on an Agilent 2100 Bioanalyzer.

This receptor was identified in a woman in her 70s with Graves' ophthalmopathy. The chain employs TRBV6-5 and TRBJ1-2, with TRBD1 matching 7 junction bases. The sample was blood. The DNA is as follows: TGTGCCAGCAGTTACAGGCAGGGGGGTGGCTACACCTTC. Its coded protein is CASSYRQGGGYTF.